This T cell receptor (beta chain) is drawn from a study of T cell repertoires in ileal Crohn's disease. Study-wide background: Median disease duration was nearly eight years; about 37% smoked at surgery. Study findings and constraints: Clonality above 26.8% at surgery always came with endoscopic recurrence.

The time point here: inflamed ileum from the surgical specimen. Trimming took 5 bases from V and 5 from J, leaving 12 bases between them. CDR1 SEHNR and CDR2 FQNEAQ come from the germline V gene (reference sequence). The CDR3 length is 13 residues. A single count supports this clone. Its antigen remains unidentified. The data were produced by immunoSEQ multiplex PCR, yet TCRdb's version contains in-frame clones alone and is incomplete. The table lists roughly 5,800 clones, about 80% of them singletons. V gene TRBV7-9 combines with J gene TRBJ1-2; D is possibly TRBD1 (5 bases). Sequenced material: ileal tissue. This receptor was identified in an adult with Crohn's disease. In DNA form, the CDR3 reads TGTGCCAGCAGCCAGGGATCCGTTTATGGCTACACCTTC. This codes for CASSQGSVYGYTF.